A selection of T cell receptor beta chains follows, all from one sample in a study of Tregs in tolerant kidney transplant recipients. Generated by immunoSEQ multiplex PCR, the TCRdb table keeps only in-frame clones and is missing some. The profile covers under 95,000 clones, with approximately 90% appearing a single time and approximately 0.3% taken by the ten largest. Source: Tregs from blood, taken before the transplant. Receptor source: a human donor who received a combined kidney and bone marrow transplant. Both conserved end residues are part of each CDR3. The D gene is left open where the match is weak. The size field is filled for only some rows; it gives once, few, many or a size class.

j_call clone_size cdr3_length d_call v_call cdr3_nt cdr3_aa
TRBJ2-5 - 14 - TRBV5-1 TGCGCCAGCAGCTACAACGGTGTAGGAGAGACCCAGTACTTC CASSYNGVGETQYF
TRBJ2-5 - 15 TRBD1 TRBV11-3 TGTGCCAGCAGCTTAGGGACAGGAGCGCAAGAGACCCAGTACTTC CASSLGTGAQETQYF
TRBJ2-1 once 15 TRBD2 TRBV5-4 TGTGCCAGCAGCTTGACTAGCGGGCTAAACAATGAGCAGTTCTTC CASSLTSGLNNEQFF
TRBJ2-5 - 15 TRBD2 TRBV2 TGTGCCAGCAGCAGGACTAGCGGGAATCAAGAGACCCAGTACTTC CASSRTSGNQETQYF
TRBJ2-7 once 13 - TRBV7-8 TGTGCCAGCACCACCCCCGGGGGCGTCGAGCAGTACTTC CASTTPGGVEQYF
TRBJ2-3 - 11 - TRBV19 TGTGCCAGTAGGGGTGCAGATACGCAGTATTTT CASRGADTQYF
TRBJ2-7 - 14 - TRBV5-1 TGCGCCAGCAGCTTGGACGGGGGAGGGGGCGAGCAGTACTTC CASSLDGGGGEQYF
TRBJ2-5 once 13 TRBD1 TRBV28 TGTGCCAGCAGGTCACAGGGGCAAGAGACCCGGTACTTC CASRSQGQETRYF
TRBJ2-3 - 15 - TRBV28 TGTGCCAGCGGAGCAGGAACAACTAGCACAGATACGCAGTATTTT CASGAGTTSTDTQYF
TRBJ2-5 - 14 - TRBV6-1 TGTGCCAGCAGTGGGGGAGGCAACCAAGAGACCCAGTACTTC CASSGGGNQETQYF
TRBJ2-7 few 14 TRBD1 TRBV7-9 TGTGCCAGCAGCGTCGCGGGACAGGGCTACGAGCAGTACTTC CASSVAGQGYEQYF
TRBJ2-5 - 15 TRBD2 TRBV28 TGTGCCAGCAGTTTAAACGGGAGGGCCCGAGAGACCCAGTACTTC CASSLNGRARETQYF
TRBJ1-4 few 13 - TRBV28 TGTGCCAGCAGTTTGGATGCAGGGGAAAAACTGTTTTTT CASSLDAGEKLFF
TRBJ2-7 - 12 - TRBV7-9 TGTGCCAGCAGCTTGTCCGGCTACGAGCAGTACTTC CASSLSGYEQYF
TRBJ2-7 - 10 TRBD1 TRBV29-1 TGCAGCGTTGGACAGGGCGAGCAGTACTTC CSVGQGEQYF
TRBJ1-1 - 14 - TRBV19 TGTGCCAGTAGTATCGGGGGAGCAAACACTGAAGCTTTCTTT CASSIGGANTEAFF
TRBJ1-1 - 13 - TRBV7-7 TGTGCCAGCAGCTTAGTTCCGAACACTGAAGCTTTCTTT CASSLVPNTEAFF
TRBJ2-3 - 16 - TRBV28 TGTGCCAGCAGTTGGGACTTCTTGGCTAGCACAGATACGCAGTATTTT CASSWDFLASTDTQYF
TRBJ1-5 - 15 - TRBV5-4 TGTGCCAGCAGCTTGGCCGGGTATAGCAATCAGCCCCAGCATTTT CASSLAGYSNQPQHF
TRBJ1-1 - 15 - TRBV27 TGTGCCACCGCGCGGGGGGGACCTCTGAACACTGAAGCTTTCTTT CATARGGPLNTEAFF
TRBJ1-3 - 14 - TRBV5-1 TGCGCCAGCAGCCTAGGGGGTTCTGGAAACACCATATATTTT CASSLGGSGNTIYF
TRBJ1-2 - 12 - TRBV28 TGTGCCAGCATGATGGTGAACTATGGCTACACCTTC CASMMVNYGYTF
TRBJ2-1 - 16 - TRBV7-6 TGTGCCAGCAGCCCAGGGAGCCCGGGACCAAACAATGAGCAGTTCTTC CASSPGSPGPNNEQFF
TRBJ1-1 - 14 - TRBV5-1 TGCGCCAGCAGCCCTCGGGGCGGGCTGGCTGAAGCTTTCTTT CASSPRGGLAEAFF
TRBJ2-7 - 17 TRBD2 TRBV28 TGTGCCAGCAGCCAACTAGCGGGAGCTTTCCCTGACTACGAGCAGTACTTC CASSQLAGAFPDYEQYF
TRBJ1-2 - 13 - TRBV11-2 TGTGCCAGCAGCTTAGATTTAGGGCTTGGCTACACCTTC CASSLDLGLGYTF
TRBJ2-2 - 13 - TRBV18 TGTGCCAGCTCACCGATGGGGACCGGGGAGCTGTTTTTT CASSPMGTGELFF
TRBJ1-4 - 15 TRBD1 TRBV19 TGTGCCAGTAGCCGGGGGGACAGTCAGAATGAAAAACTGTTTTTT CASSRGDSQNEKLFF
TRBJ2-3 - 14 - TRBV7-2 TGTGCCAGCAGCTTTGAGTGGAGCACAGATACGCAGTATTTT CASSFEWSTDTQYF
TRBJ2-7 - 12 - TRBV6-5 TGTGCCAGCAGTTACTCCGGGGGCGAGCAGTACTTC CASSYSGGEQYF
TRBJ1-1 - 18 - TRBV7-6 TGTGCCAGCAGCTCAGTCAAGGGGTTTCGGCTTAGGAACACTGAAGCTTTCTTT CASSSVKGFRLRNTEAFF
TRBJ1-3 - 16 - TRBV4-2 TGTGCCAGCAGCCGAGAGGGGTCGGAATCTGGAAACACCATATATTTT CASSREGSESGNTIYF
TRBJ2-3 - 13 - TRBV7-2 TGTGCCAGCAGCTTATTTGAGCCAGATACGCAGTATTTT CASSLFEPDTQYF
TRBJ1-3 - 15 - TRBV6-6 TGTGCCAGCAGTTACGGCGGTTCTTATGGAAACACCATATATTTT CASSYGGSYGNTIYF
TRBJ2-3 once 18 TRBD2 TRBV15 TGTGCCACCAGCAGAAGTAGCGGGAGGTTTCTTGGCACAGATACGCAGTATTTT CATSRSSGRFLGTDTQYF
TRBJ2-2 - 16 - TRBV28 TGTGCCAGCAGTCCCCGTGGACGGAGAAACACCGGGGAGCTGTTTTTT CASSPRGRRNTGELFF
TRBJ2-1 - 18 TRBD2 TRBV9 TGTGCCAGCAGCGTAGGAGGATTAGCGGGAGGGCCTGGCAATGAGCAGTTCTTC CASSVGGLAGGPGNEQFF
TRBJ1-2 once 14 TRBD1 TRBV28 TGTGCCAGCAGTCCAGGACAGGCATACTATGGCTACACCTTC CASSPGQAYYGYTF
TRBJ2-1 - 18 - TRBV7-8 TGTGCCAGCAGCTCCATGGGCGGTTTTCCCACCTCCTACAATGAGCAGTTCTTC CASSSMGGFPTSYNEQFF
TRBJ2-5 - 17 - TRBV7-6 TGTGCCAGCAGCTTATTTGGATTGATGGGACCACCCCAGGAGCAGTACTTC CASSLFGLMGPPQEQYF
TRBJ2-7 - 15 TRBD2 TRBV6-5 TGTGCCAGCAGCACACGGACTAGCGGGAGACTCGAGCAGTACTTC CASSTRTSGRLEQYF
TRBJ1-2 - 15 TRBD1 TRBV28 TGTGCCAGCACCCTTACCCCAGGGACAGGCTATGGCTACACCTTC CASTLTPGTGYGYTF
TRBJ2-7 - 14 TRBD1 TRBV6-1 TGTGCCAGCACCTTGGACAGGGTCTCCTACGAGCAGTACTTC CASTLDRVSYEQYF
TRBJ2-3 - 14 TRBD1 TRBV10-1 TGCGCCAGCAAGCCGGGACAGAGCACAGATACGCAGTATTTT CASKPGQSTDTQYF
TRBJ2-2 - 14 - TRBV4-1 TGCGCCAGCAGCCAAGATCGTCCCGGCCGGGAGCTGTTTTTT CASSQDRPGRELFF
TRBJ2-1 - 17 - TRBV19 TGTGCCAGTACCCCTGACGATAGCCAGGGATTAAGAAATGAGCAGTTCTTC CASTPDDSQGLRNEQFF
TRBJ1-3 - 15 - TRBV11-3 TGTGCCAGCAGCTTCGCAGGGCAGTCCGGAAACACCATATATTTT CASSFAGQSGNTIYF
TRBJ2-7 - 12 - TRBV5-4 TGTGCCAGCAGCTTGAACTCCTACGAGCAGTACTTC CASSLNSYEQYF
TRBJ2-1 - 15 TRBD2 TRBV7-2 TGTGCCAGCAGCAGTAGCGGGAGGTCTGAAAATGAGCAGTTCTTC CASSSSGRSENEQFF
TRBJ2-4 - 15 - TRBV6-1 TGTGCCAGCAGGTCCCCGGGACTAGCCAAAAACATTCAGTACTTC CASRSPGLAKNIQYF
TRBJ2-3 - 15 TRBD1 TRBV2 TGTGCCAGCAGACGAACGGACAGGAACACAGATACGCAGTATTTT CASRRTDRNTDTQYF
TRBJ2-1 - 15 TRBD2 TRBV7-8 TGTGCCAGCGGGGCTAGCGGCTATTCCTACAATGAGCAGTTCTTC CASGASGYSYNEQFF
TRBJ2-5 - 11 - TRBV6-6 TGTGCCAGCAGTTACGTGGAGACCCAGTACTTC CASSYVETQYF